The T cell receptor beta chain under discussion was sequenced for a study of human T cells and chemical hapten exposure. The CDR3 loop spans 13 amino acids. Germline CDR1 SGHTA, CDR2 FQGNSA. The germline V and J ends were trimmed by 1 base and 4 bases, with 6 bases remaining between them. Time point of the sample: patch test 2, 6 weeks after DPC sensitization. Described treatment: therapeutic diphenylcyclopropenone sensitization with weekly scalp DPC. TCRdb processed the RACE reads anew with MiXCR; each CDR3 protein has one entry. The sample lists some 84,000 distinct CDR3 sequences, 10% occurring once.

The chain links TRBV7-2 to TRBJ2-3, with a possible D match to TRBD1 (5 bases). The sequencing here drew on whole blood, taken in connection with sensitization to the hapten diphenylcyclopropenone (DPC). This TCR was recovered from a woman between 45 and 65 years old with alopecia areata. Some clones in this sample may be carry-over from other donors' samples. CDR3 sequence: CASSLEGADTQYF. The CDR3 nucleotides are TGTGCCAGCAGCTTAGAAGGGGCAGATACGCAGTATTTT.